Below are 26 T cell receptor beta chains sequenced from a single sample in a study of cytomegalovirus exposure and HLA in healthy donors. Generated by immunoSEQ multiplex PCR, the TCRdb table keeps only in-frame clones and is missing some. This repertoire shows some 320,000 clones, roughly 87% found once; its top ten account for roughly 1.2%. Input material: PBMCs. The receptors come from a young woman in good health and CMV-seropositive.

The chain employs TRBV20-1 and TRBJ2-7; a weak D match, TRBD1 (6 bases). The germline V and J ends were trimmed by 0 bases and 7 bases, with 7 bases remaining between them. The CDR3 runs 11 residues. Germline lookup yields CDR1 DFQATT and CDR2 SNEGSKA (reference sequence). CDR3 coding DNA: TGCAGTGCTAGAGAAGACAGGGAGCAGTACTTC. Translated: CSAREDREQYF.

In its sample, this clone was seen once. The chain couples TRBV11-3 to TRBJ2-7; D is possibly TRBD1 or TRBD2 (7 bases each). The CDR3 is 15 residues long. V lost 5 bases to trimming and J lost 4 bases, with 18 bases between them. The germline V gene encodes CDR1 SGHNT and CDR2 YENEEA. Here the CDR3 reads CASSKGAGEIYEQYF. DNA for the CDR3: TGTGCCAGCAGCAAGGGGGCGGGAGAGATATACGAGCAGTACTTC. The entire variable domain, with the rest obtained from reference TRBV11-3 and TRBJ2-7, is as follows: EAGVVQSPRYKIIEKKQPVAFWCNPISGHNTLYWYLQNLGQGPELLIRYENEEAVDDSQLPKDRFSAERLKGVDSTLKIQPAELGDSAVYLCASSKGAGEIYEQYFGPGTRLTVT.

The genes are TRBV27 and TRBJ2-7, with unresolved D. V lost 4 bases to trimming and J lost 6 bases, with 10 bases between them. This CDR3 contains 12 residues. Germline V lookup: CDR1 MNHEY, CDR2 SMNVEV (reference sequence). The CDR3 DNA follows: TGTGCCAGCAGTTCTCTTGGACGCGAGCAGTACTTC. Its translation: CASSSLGREQYF.

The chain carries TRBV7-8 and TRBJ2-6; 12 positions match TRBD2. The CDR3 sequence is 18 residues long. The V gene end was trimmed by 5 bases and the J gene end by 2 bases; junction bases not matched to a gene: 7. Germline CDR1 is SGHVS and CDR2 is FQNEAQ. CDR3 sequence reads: CASSPPASGGAGANVLTF. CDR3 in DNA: TGTGCCAGCAGCCCCCCGGCTAGCGGGGGGGCTGGGGCCAACGTCCTGACTTTC.

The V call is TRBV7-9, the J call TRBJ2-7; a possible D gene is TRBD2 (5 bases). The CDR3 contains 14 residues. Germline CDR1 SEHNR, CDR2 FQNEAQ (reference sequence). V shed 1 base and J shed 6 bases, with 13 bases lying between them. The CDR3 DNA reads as TGTGCCAGCAGCTTAGTCGACGGGAAGACCGAGCAGTACTTC. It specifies CASSLVDGKTEQYF. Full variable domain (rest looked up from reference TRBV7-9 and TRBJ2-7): DTGVSQNPRHKITKRGQNVTFRCDPISEHNRLYWYRQTLGQGPEFLTYFQNEAQLEKSRLLSDRFSAERPKGSFSTLEIQRTEQGDSAMYLCASSLVDGKTEQYFGPGTRLTVT.

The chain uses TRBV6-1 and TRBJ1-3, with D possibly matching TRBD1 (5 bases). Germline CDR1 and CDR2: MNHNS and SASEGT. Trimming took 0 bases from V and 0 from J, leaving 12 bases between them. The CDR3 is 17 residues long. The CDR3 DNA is TGTGCCAGCAGTGAAGCGGCGGGACTTCTCTCTGGAAACACCATATATTTT. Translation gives CASSEAAGLLSGNTIYF.

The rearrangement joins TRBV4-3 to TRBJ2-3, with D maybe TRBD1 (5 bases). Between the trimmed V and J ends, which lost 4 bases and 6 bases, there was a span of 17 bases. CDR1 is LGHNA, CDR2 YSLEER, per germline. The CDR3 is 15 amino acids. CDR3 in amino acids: CASSLAPRAGDTQYF. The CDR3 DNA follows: TGCGCCAGCAGCCTCGCACCCAGGGCCGGGGATACGCAGTATTTT.

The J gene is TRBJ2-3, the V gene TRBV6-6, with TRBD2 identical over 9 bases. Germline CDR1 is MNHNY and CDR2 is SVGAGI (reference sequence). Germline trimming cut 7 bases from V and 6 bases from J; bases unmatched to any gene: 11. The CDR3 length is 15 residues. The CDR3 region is CASNGLAKSSDTQYF. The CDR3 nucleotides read TGTGCCAGCAACGGACTAGCGAAAAGTTCCGATACGCAGTATTTT.

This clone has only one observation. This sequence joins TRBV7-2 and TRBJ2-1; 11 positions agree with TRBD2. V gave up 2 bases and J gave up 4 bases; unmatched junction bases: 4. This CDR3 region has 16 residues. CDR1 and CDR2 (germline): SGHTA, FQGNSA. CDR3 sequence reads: CASSLYRLAGYNEQFF. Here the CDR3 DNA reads TGTGCCAGCAGCTTATATAGACTAGCGGGGTACAATGAGCAGTTCTTC.

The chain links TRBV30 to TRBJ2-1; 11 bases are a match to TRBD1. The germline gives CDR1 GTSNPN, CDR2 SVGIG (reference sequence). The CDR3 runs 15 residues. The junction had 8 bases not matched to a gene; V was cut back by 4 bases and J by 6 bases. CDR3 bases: TGTGCCTGGAATAATCCGGGACAGGGGGTCAATGAGCAGTTCTTC. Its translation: CAWNNPGQGVNEQFF.

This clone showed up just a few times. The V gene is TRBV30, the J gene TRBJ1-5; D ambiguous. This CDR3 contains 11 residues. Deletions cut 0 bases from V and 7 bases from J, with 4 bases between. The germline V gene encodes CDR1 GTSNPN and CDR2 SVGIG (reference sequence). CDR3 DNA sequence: TGTGCCTGGAGTGTAGGCCAGCCCCAGCATTTT. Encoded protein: CAWSVGQPQHF.

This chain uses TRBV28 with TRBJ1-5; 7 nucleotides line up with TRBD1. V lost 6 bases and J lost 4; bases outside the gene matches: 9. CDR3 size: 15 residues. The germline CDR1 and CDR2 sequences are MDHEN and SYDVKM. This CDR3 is CASRTTGSWNQPQHF. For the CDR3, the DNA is TGTGCCAGCAGAACGACAGGGAGCTGGAATCAGCCCCAGCATTTT.

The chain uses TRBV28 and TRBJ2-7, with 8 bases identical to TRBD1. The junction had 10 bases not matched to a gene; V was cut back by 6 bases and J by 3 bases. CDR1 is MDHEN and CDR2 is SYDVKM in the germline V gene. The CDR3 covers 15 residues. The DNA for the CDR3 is TGTGCCAGCAGAAGAACGGGGACAGGCGTCTACGAGCAGTACTTC. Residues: CASRRTGTGVYEQYF.

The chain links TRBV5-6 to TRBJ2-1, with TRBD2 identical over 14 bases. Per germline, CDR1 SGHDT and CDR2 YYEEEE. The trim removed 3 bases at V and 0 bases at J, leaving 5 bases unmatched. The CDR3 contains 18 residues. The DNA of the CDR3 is TGTGCCAGCAGCTGGGGACTAGCGGGGGTTAGCTCCTACAATGAGCAGTTCTTC. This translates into CASSWGLAGVSSYNEQFF.

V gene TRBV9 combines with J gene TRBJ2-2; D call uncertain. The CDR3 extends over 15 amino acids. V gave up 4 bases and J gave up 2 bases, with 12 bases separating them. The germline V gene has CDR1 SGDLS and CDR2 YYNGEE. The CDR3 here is CASSRWTENTGELFF. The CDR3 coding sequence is TGTGCCAGCAGCAGATGGACGGAAAACACCGGGGAGCTGTTTTTT.

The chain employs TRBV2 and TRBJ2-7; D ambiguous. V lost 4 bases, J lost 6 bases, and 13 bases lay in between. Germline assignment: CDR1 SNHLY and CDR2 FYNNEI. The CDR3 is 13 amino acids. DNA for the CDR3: TGTGCCAGCAGTGTCGGCAATCTTAGCGAGCAGTACTTC. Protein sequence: CASSVGNLSEQYF.

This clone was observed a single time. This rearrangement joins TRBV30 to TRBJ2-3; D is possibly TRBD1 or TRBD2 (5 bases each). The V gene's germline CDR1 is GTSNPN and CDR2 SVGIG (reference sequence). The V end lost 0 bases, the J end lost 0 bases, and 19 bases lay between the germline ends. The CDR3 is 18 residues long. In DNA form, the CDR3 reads TGTGCCTGGAGTGTAGGGACCTTTAAACTCTCTAGCACAGATACGCAGTATTTT. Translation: CAWSVGTFKLSSTDTQYF.

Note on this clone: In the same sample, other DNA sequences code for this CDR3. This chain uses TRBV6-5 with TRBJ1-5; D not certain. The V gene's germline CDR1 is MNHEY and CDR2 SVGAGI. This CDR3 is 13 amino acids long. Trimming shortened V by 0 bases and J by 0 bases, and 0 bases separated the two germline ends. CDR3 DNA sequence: TGTGCCAGCAGTTACTCTAGCAATCAGCCCCAGCATTTT. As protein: CASSYSSNQPQHF.

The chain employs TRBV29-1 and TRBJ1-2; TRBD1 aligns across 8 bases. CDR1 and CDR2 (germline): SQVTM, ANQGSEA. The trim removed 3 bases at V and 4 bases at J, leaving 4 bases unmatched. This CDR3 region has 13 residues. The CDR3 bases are TGCAGCGTTGATAACCAGGGGGCCTATGGCTACACCTTC. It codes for CSVDNQGAYGYTF.

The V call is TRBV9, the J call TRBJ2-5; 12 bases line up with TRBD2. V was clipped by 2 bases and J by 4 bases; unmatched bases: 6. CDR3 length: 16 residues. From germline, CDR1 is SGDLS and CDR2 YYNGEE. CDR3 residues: CASSVLAGGPGETQYF. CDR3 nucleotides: TGTGCCAGCAGCGTCCTAGCGGGAGGGCCGGGAGAGACCCAGTACTTC.

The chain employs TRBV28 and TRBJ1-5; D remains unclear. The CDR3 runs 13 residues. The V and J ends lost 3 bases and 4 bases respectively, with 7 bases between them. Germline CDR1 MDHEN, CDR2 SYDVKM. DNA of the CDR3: TGTGCCAGCAGTTTCCGTCCAAATCAGCCCCAGCATTTT. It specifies CASSFRPNQPQHF.

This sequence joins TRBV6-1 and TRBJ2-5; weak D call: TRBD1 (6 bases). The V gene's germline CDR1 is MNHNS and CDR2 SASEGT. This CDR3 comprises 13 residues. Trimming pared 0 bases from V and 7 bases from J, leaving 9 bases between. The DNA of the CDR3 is TGTGCCAGCAGTGAAGCGCAGGGGCGGACCCAGTACTTC. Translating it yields CASSEAQGRTQYF.

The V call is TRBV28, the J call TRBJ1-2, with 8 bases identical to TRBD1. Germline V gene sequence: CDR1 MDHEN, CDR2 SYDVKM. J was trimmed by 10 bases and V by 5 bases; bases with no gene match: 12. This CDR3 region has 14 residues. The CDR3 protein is CASSLGQGRFDYTF. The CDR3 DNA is TGTGCCAGCAGTCTAGGACAGGGAAGGTTTGACTACACCTTC.

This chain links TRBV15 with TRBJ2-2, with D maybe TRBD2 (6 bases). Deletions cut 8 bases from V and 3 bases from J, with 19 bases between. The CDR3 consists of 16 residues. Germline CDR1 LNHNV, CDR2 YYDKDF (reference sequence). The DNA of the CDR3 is TGTGCCACCGGACCGATTCCTAGCGCGGACACCGGGGAGCTGTTTTTT. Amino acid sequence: CATGPIPSADTGELFF. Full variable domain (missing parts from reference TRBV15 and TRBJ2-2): DAMVIQNPRYQVTQFGKPVTLSCSQTLNHNVMYWYQQKSSQAPKLLFHYYDKDFNNEADTPDNFQSRRPNTSFCFLDIRSPGLGDTAMYLCATGPIPSADTGELFFGEGSRLTVL.

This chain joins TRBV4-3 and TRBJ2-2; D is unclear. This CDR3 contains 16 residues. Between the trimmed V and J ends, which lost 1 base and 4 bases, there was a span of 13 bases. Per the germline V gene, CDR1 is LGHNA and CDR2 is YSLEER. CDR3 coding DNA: TGCGCCAGCAGCCAAGTGGGTAGCCTGCTCACCGGGGAGCTGTTTTTT. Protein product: CASSQVGSLLTGELFF.

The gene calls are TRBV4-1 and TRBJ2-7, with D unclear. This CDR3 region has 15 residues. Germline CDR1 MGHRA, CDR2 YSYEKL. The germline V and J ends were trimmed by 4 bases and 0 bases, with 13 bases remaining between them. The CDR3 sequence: CASSPRIGRSYEQYF. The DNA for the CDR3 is TGCGCCAGCAGCCCACGAATTGGACGCTCCTACGAGCAGTACTTC.